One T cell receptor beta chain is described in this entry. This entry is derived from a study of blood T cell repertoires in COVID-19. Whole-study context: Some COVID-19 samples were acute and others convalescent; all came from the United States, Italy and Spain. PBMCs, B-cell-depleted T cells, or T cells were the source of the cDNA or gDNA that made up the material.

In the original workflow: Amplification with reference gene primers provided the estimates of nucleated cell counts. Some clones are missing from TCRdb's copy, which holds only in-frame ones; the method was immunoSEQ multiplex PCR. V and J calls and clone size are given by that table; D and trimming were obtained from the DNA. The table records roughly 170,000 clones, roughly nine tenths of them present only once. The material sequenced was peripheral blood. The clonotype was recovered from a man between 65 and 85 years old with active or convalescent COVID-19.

CDR3 amino acids: CASSIRQAGSFNYGYTF. The CDR3, as DNA: TGTGCCAGTAGTATACGTCAGGCGGGAAGCTTTAACTATGGCTACACCTTC. The chain recombines TRBV19 with TRBJ1-2; D ambiguous. The V end was cut by 2 bases, the J end by 1 base, with 17 bases between. Germline loops: CDR1 LNHDA, CDR2 SQIVND (reference sequence). The CDR3 length is 17 residues.